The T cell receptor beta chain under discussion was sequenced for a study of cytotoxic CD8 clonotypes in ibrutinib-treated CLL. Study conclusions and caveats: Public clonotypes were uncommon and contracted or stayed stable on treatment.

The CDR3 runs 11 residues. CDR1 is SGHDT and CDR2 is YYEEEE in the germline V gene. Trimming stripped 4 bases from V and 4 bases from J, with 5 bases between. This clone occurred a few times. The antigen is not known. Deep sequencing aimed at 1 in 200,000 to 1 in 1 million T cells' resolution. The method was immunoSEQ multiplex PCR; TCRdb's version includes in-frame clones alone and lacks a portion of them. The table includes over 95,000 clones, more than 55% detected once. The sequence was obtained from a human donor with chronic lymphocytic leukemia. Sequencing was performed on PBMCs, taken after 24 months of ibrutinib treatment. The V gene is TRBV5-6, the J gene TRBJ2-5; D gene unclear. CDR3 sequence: CASSRRETQYF. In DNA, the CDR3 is TGTGCCAGCAGCAGGCGAGAGACCCAGTACTTC. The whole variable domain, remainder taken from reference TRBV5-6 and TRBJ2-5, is DAGVTQSPTHLIKTRGQQVTLRCSPKSGHDTVSWYQQALGQGPQFIFQYYEEEERQRGNFPDRFSGHQFPNYSSELNVNALLLGDSALYLCASSRRETQYFGPGTRLLVL.